This T cell receptor (beta chain) was recorded in a study of blood T cell repertoires in COVID-19. Here immunoSEQ multiplex PCR was the method, and the copy in TCRdb shows in-frame clones only, minus some. The sample yields around 57,000 clones, 82% seen once. The sequenced sample consisted of peripheral blood. This receptor was identified in a woman aged 55-70 years with acute or convalescent COVID-19.

The CDR3 sequence: CASSLRKPGQDAKLFF. The CDR3 nucleotides are TGTGCCAGCAGTTTGCGAAAACCGGGACAGGACGCAAAACTGTTTTTT. The chain couples TRBV28 to TRBJ1-4; 8 bases fit TRBD1. The CDR3 is 16 amino acids. V trimming: 3 bases; J trimming: 10 bases; junction bases outside the gene matches: 13. The germline V gene encodes CDR1 MDHEN and CDR2 SYDVKM.